This T cell receptor (beta chain) was found in a study of beta chain features in type 1 diabetes. Findings and limits, study-wide: Within the patient group, naive, central memory and Treg TCRB repertoires appeared more similar to each other than within healthy donors. Type 1 diabetes patients showed fewer insertions and more deletions at VDJ junctions.

V gave up 3 bases and J gave up 4 bases, with 12 bases separating them. The CDR3 runs 14 residues. Germline values: CDR1 KGHSH, CDR2 LQKENI. With respect to this clone: Its matching antigen is unknown. This sample includes further DNA sequences coding for the same CDR3.

Isolated RNA was reverse transcribed in full, so expressed TCRB transcripts were sequenced. Assay used: immunoSEQ multiplex PCR; TCRdb lists only in-frame clones, some missing. The sample shows about 930,000 clones, 15% to 20% of them seen only once. A CD45RO/CCR7/CD25/CD127/CD95/CD27 panel sorted naive, central memory, regulatory and stem cell-like memory CD4+ cells. Once sorted, every population was more than 95% pure. The chain uses TRBV18 and TRBJ1-1; D is perhaps TRBD1 (6 bases). The sample consisted of naive CD4+ T cells from blood. This TCR was recovered from a woman aged 18-35 years in good health. CDR3 nucleotide sequence: TGTGCCAGCTCACCTAGGGGGACTGGCACTGAAGCTTTCTTT. Translated: CASSPRGTGTEAFF.